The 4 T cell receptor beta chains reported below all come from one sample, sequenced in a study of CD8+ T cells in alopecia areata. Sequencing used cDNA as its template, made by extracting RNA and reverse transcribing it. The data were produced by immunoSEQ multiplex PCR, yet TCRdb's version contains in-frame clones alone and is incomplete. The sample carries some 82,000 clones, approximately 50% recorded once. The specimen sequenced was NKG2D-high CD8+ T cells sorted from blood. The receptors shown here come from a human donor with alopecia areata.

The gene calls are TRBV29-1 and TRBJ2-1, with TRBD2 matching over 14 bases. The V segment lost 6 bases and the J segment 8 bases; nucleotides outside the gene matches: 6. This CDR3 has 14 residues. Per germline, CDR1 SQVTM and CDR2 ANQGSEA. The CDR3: CSVAGTSGSYEQFF. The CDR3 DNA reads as TGCAGCGTCGCCGGGACTAGCGGGAGCTATGAGCAGTTCTTC.

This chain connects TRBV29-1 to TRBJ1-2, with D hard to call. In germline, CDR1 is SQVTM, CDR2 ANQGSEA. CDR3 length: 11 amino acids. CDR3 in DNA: TGCAGAACCCTCCAATGCCCGGGCTACACCTTC. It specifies CRTLQCPGYTF.

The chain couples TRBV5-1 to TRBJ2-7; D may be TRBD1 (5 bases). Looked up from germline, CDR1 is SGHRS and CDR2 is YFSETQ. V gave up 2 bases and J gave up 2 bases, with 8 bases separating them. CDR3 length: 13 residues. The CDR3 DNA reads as TGCGCCAGCAGCTTTCGACAGACCTACGAGCAGTACTTC. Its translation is CASSFRQTYEQYF. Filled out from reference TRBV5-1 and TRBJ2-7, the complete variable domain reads KAGVTQTPRYLIKTRGQQVTLSCSPISGHRSVSWYQQTPGQGLQFLFEYFSETQRNKGNFPGRFSGRQFSNSRSEMNVSTLELGDSALYLCASSFRQTYEQYFGPGTRLTVT.

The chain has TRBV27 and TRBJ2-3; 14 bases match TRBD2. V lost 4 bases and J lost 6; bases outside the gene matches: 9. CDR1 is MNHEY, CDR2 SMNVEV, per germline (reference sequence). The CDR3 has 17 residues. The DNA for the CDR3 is TGTGCCAGCAGTTCGAGACTAGCGGGAGGGCGAGCGGATACGCAGTATTTT. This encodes CASSSRLAGGRADTQYF.